At least ten counts were recorded for the clone carrying this TCR beta chain. Its matching antigen is unknown. The record originates from a study of regulatory T cells in long-lasting Graves disease. Study-level findings and limits: Among persistent patients, a larger number of public clonotypes were shared (2,741) than among newly diagnosed patients (roughly 910). Graves' patients with persistent disease showed TCR diversity lower than patients newly diagnosed.

Arm-PCR of CDR3 regions with iRepertoire HTBI primers generated TCR beta libraries. From the multiplex PCR reads, TCRdb called clonotypes with MiXCR, one entry per CDR3 protein. The sample consists of about 460,000 distinct CDR3 sequences, around 15% of them appearing once. Time point described: newly diagnosed GD, antithyroid drugs for less than 3 months. PBMC RNA served as the TCR library source. The same data also went into a second study, on T cells in Graves' hyperthyroidism and ophthalmopathy. This second study notes: Blood held most thyroid clonotypes expanded above 0.001 frequency.

The sequence was collected from a woman in her 50s with Graves disease. Material: peripheral blood mononuclear cells (PBMCs), obtained at new diagnosis, from a patient treated with antithyroid drugs.

The CDR3 here is CASSPGGRGGNGYTF. CDR3 bases: TGTGCCAGCAGCCCAGGGGGCAGGGGAGGTAATGGCTACACCTTC. The chain joins TRBV9 to TRBJ1-2; 8 bases agree with TRBD1. The CDR3 consists of 15 residues. With V trimmed by 4 bases and J by 6 bases, 11 bases remained unmatched. Per germline, CDR1 SGDLS and CDR2 YYNGEE.